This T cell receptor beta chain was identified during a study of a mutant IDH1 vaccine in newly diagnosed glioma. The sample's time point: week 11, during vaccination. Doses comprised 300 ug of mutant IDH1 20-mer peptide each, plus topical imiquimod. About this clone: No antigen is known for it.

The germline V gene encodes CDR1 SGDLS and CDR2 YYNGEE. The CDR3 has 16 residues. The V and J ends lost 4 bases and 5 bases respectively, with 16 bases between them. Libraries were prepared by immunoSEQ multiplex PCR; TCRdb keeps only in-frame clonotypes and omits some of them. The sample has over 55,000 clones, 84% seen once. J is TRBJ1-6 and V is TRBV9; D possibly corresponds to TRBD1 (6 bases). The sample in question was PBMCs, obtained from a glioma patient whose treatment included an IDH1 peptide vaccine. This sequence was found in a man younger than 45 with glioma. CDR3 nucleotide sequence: TGTGCCAGCAGCACACGTCCGGGGGCCCATAATTCACCCCTCCACTTT. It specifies CASSTRPGAHNSPLHF.